Listed below are T cell receptor beta chains from one sample, sequenced in a study of T cells of healthy individuals. TCRdb reanalysed the 5' RACE reads using MiXCR and keeps one entry per CDR3 protein. Counted here are around 100,000 distinct CDR3 sequences, roughly a sixth occurring once; the ten biggest clones make up under 7.5%. All receptors derive from a human donor in good health. Both conserved end residues are part of each CDR3. A D gene is named only where the DNA matches it firmly. Not every row has a clone size; where given, it reads once, few, many or a size class.

cdr3_nt cdr3_aa j_call d_call clone_size v_call
TGTGCCAGCAGCGAACAGGGTTCCTCCTACGAGCAGTACTTC CASSEQGSSYEQYF TRBJ2-7 . . TRBV3-1
TGCGCCAGCAGCTTGGAAGTGACTGGGTCCTACAATGAGCAGTTCTTC CASSLEVTGSYNEQFF TRBJ2-1 . . TRBV5-1
TGTGCCAGCAGCCAAGAATGGACCGGGGAGCTGTTTTTT CASSQEWTGELFF TRBJ2-2 . . TRBV4-2
TGTGCCAGCACTACTTGGGGGCAGGCGGCTACTAGCAATGAGCAGTTCTTC CASTTWGQAATSNEQFF TRBJ2-1 . few TRBV6-2/TRBV6-3
TGCAGCGTTGAGGGGAGCTCCTACAATGAGCAGTTCTTC CSVEGSSYNEQFF TRBJ2-1 . many TRBV29-1
TGCGCCAGCAGCCTCCGGACAGCGGCTAACTATGGCTACACCTTC CASSLRTAANYGYTF TRBJ1-2 . few TRBV4-3
TGTGCCATTTCGGGCTACGGCTCCTACAATGAGCAGTTCTTC CAISGYGSYNEQFF TRBJ2-1 . few TRBV2
TGTGCCAGCAGTTTGTCGGGACAGGGTTTGTCACCCCTCCACTTT CASSLSGQGLSPLHF TRBJ1-6 TRBD1 many TRBV12-3/TRBV12-4
TGCAGTGCTAGAGATCTGCGGGAAGGCGCAGATACGCAGTATTTT CSARDLREGADTQYF TRBJ2-3 . . TRBV20-1
TGTGCCAGCAGTCCCGCACGGCGAGTCTACAATGAGCAGTTCTTC CASSPARRVYNEQFF TRBJ2-1 . many TRBV28
TGCAGTGCTAGAGATTTTAGGCTAGCGGGGAACAATGAGCAGTTCTTC CSARDFRLAGNNEQFF TRBJ2-1 TRBD2 many TRBV20-1
TGTGCCAGCAGTTCGATTCAGGGCCTCCACTTT CASSSIQGLHF TRBJ1-6 . few TRBV7-2
TGTGCCAGCAGACCCGGGACTAGCGAGACCCAGTACTTC CASRPGTSETQYF TRBJ2-5 TRBD2 . TRBV2
TGTGCCAGCAGCTTTTGGGGCACTGAAGCTTTCTTT CASSFWGTEAFF TRBJ1-1 . few TRBV28
TGTGCCAGCCTGGGACCAGGAGTATGGGGAAACACCATATATTTT CASLGPGVWGNTIYF TRBJ1-3 . many TRBV25-1
TGTGCCAGCAGTTCCCGCGGGTATCGACAGGGTGCCTACGAGCAGTACTTC CASSSRGYRQGAYEQYF TRBJ2-7 TRBD1 . TRBV12-3/TRBV12-4
TGTGCCAGTAGTATAGGGACAGCTACCAGCACAGATACGCAGTATTTT CASSIGTATSTDTQYF TRBJ2-3 . . TRBV19
TGTGCCAGCAGCTTCGGACAGGGGGATAGAGAGCAGTACTTC CASSFGQGDREQYF TRBJ2-7 TRBD1 . TRBV5-5
TGTGCCAGCAGCGTAGACGGAAACGGCATTTCACCCCTCCACTTT CASSVDGNGISPLHF TRBJ1-6 . . TRBV9
TGCGCCAGCAGCCAGGTTATAGGGGCCAACGTCCTGACTTTC CASSQVIGANVLTF TRBJ2-6 . . TRBV4-1
TGTGCCAGCAGTCCCTGGACAGGGGATTCGGGTGAAAAACTGTTTTTT CASSPWTGDSGEKLFF TRBJ1-4 TRBD1 . TRBV12-3/TRBV12-4
TGTGCCAGCTCACCACCCGGGACAGCTGTAACCTTC CASSPPGTAVTF TRBJ1-2 TRBD1 many TRBV18